This T cell receptor (beta chain) comes out of a study of blood T cell repertoires in COVID-19. Profiled with immunoSEQ multiplex PCR; TCRdb holds only in-frame clones, not every one. The sample lists fewer than 200,000 clones, about 85% occurring once. What was sequenced was peripheral blood. This TCR was sampled from a woman in her fifties or sixties with COVID-19, enrolled during active disease.

In nucleotides, the CDR3 is TGTGCCAGCAGCTTAGAGGAAAGCGGGGGGCCGGGGTATGAGCAGTTCTTC. Residues: CASSLEESGGPGYEQFF. The chain recombines TRBV11-2 with TRBJ2-1; 9 bases line up with TRBD2. The V and J ends lost 0 bases and 8 bases, in that order; junction bases with no gene match: 11. CDR3 length: 17 residues. Germline V gene sequence: CDR1 SGHAT, CDR2 FQNNGV.